This TCR beta chain stems from a study of blood T cell repertoires in COVID-19. The overall study: Researchers got acute and convalescent COVID-19 samples from the United States, Italy and Spain. T cells, B-cell-depleted T cells, or PBMCs provided the cDNA or gDNA that served as material.

The CDR3 spans 15 residues. Germline loops: CDR1 LNHDA, CDR2 SQIVND (reference sequence). V was pared by 5 bases and J by 1 base, with 12 bases between. Some clones are missing from TCRdb's copy, which holds only in-frame ones; the method was immunoSEQ multiplex PCR. Altogether 90,000 to 120,000 clones are present, 60% to 85% being singletons, with the ten largest covering around 4.4%. The J gene is TRBJ2-1, the V gene TRBV19, with D perhaps TRBD1 (6 bases). Material for sequencing was peripheral blood. The receptor comes from an older man with acute or convalescent COVID-19. The CDR3 DNA is TGTGCCAGTAGTTCACAGGGTTCGTCCTACAATGAGCAGTTCTTC. This codes for CASSSQGSSYNEQFF. The complete variable domain, with remaining parts taken from reference TRBV19 and TRBJ2-1, reads DGGITQSPKYLFRKEGQNVTLSCEQNLNHDAMYWYRQDPGQGLRLIYYSQIVNDFQKGDIAEGYSVSREKKESFPLTVTSAQKNPTAFYLCASSSQGSSYNEQFFGPGTRLTVL.